Each of the 7 T cell receptor beta chains below was sequenced from the same sample in a study of blood T cell repertoires in COVID-19. Method: immunoSEQ multiplex PCR; TCRdb's copy keeps in-frame clones and lacks some. The table lists hundreds of thousands of clones, about 91% of them singletons. Input material: PBMCs or T cells enriched from blood (not recorded which). These receptor sequences come from a woman younger than 30 who had recovered from COVID-19.

The chain has TRBV19 and TRBJ1-5, with 7 positions matching TRBD1. Losses at the gene ends were 10 bases for V and 0 bases for J; bases not matched to a gene: 6. CDR3 length: 14 residues. Per germline, CDR1 LNHDA and CDR2 SQIVND (reference sequence). The CDR3 spells CATSRGISNQPQHF. The CDR3 coding sequence is TGTGCCACCTCCAGGGGGATTAGCAATCAGCCCCAGCATTTT.

This clone was seen a single time. The chain uses TRBV18 and TRBJ2-2, with D uncertain. Germline CDR1 and CDR2: KGHSH and LQKENI. V lost 2 bases to trimming and J lost 3 bases, with 10 bases between them. The CDR3 has 15 amino acids. The DNA of the CDR3 is TGTGCCAGCTCACCAAGGCAGGTGGACACCGGGGAGCTGTTTTTT. Protein product: CASSPRQVDTGELFF.

The rearrangement links TRBV9 to TRBJ2-3, with TRBD1 matching 7 bases. The CDR3 is made up of 14 amino acids. Per germline, CDR1 SGDLS and CDR2 YYNGEE. Trimming at V came to 4 bases and at J to 4 bases, leaving 6 bases not matched to a gene. CDR3 in DNA: TGTGCCAGCAGCATACGACAGGGCGCAGATACGCAGTATTTT. Its translation: CASSIRQGADTQYF.

J is TRBJ2-6 and V is TRBV5-1, with 7 bases matching TRBD1. The V gene's germline CDR1 is SGHRS and CDR2 YFSETQ. The CDR3 contains 18 residues. Trimming removed 2 bases from V and 1 base from J; junction bases left unmatched: 9. CDR3 DNA: TGCGCCAGCAGCTTCTACAGGGGAAGAGGATCTGGGGCCAACGTCCTGACTTTC. Its translation is CASSFYRGRGSGANVLTF.

This rearrangement joins TRBV5-6 to TRBJ1-3; a weak D match, TRBD1 (6 bases). Trimming cost V 4 bases and J 4 bases, with 15 bases left between them. CDR1 SGHDT and CDR2 YYEEEE come from the germline V gene. CDR3 length: 15 amino acids. This chain's CDR3 is CASSQPTGTGNTIYF. CDR3 in DNA: TGTGCCAGCAGCCAACCGACAGGTACCGGAAACACCATATATTTT.

This chain's CDR3 is CASSVDGIGTQYF. In nucleotides, the CDR3 is TGTGCCAGCAGCGTAGACGGGATAGGAACGCAGTATTTT. This sequence joins TRBV9 and TRBJ2-3; D is perhaps TRBD2 (5 bases). Trimming removed 0 bases from V and 9 bases from J, with 11 bases in between. The germline CDR1 and CDR2 sequences are SGDLS and YYNGEE. The CDR3 covers 13 residues.

The V call is TRBV7-6, the J call TRBJ2-5, with D possibly matching TRBD1 (5 bases). Germline CDR1 SGHVS, CDR2 FNYEAQ. The CDR3 extends over 13 amino acids. Deletions cut 4 bases from V and 4 bases from J, with 10 bases between. DNA for the CDR3: TGTGCCAGCAGCTATAGCAGGGCAGAGACCCAGTACTTC. This encodes CASSYSRAETQYF.